The 14 T cell receptor beta chains in this list originate from one sample, sequenced in a study of shared clonotypes between healthy human individuals. Clones were read by immunoSEQ multiplex PCR, and TCRdb kept only the in-frame ones, dropping some. The repertoire has 550,000 to 850,000 clones, around 67% of them found once; the top ten carry less than 2%. Sequenced material: memory CD4+ T cells sorted from blood. Subset indicated: CD45RA-negative fraction. The source of these receptors is a woman aged 25 to 39 in good health.

The chain links TRBV30 to TRBJ1-3; maybe TRBD1 (5 bases). V lost 0 bases, J lost 2 bases, and 8 bases lay in between. The CDR3 is made up of 14 amino acids. CDR1 GTSNPN and CDR2 SVGIG come from the germline V gene (reference sequence). The CDR3 protein is CAWSVGETGNTIYF. CDR3 nucleotides: TGTGCCTGGAGTGTAGGGGAAACTGGAAACACCATATATTTT.

The CDR3 bases are TGTGCCAGCAGCTTTAAAAATAGCGGGGCATACAATGAGCAGTTCTTC. Amino acid sequence: CASSFKNSGAYNEQFF. The V and J genes are TRBV5-4 and TRBJ2-1, with 8 bases lining up with TRBD2. This CDR3 spans 16 amino acids. V lost 2 bases, J lost 4 bases, and 8 bases stayed unmatched. The germline CDR1 and CDR2 sequences are SGHNT and YYREEE (reference sequence).

This clone was observed a few times. The V gene is TRBV5-1, the J gene TRBJ2-3; D gene unclear. Germline-derived CDR1 and CDR2 are SGHRS and YFSETQ. V was cut by 1 base and J by 2 bases, with 5 bases left in between. The CDR3 consists of 13 residues. CDR3 in amino acids: CASSLSLTDTQYF. For the CDR3, the DNA is TGCGCCAGCAGCTTGTCCCTCACAGATACGCAGTATTTT.

This clone was detected only once. The chain has TRBV14 and TRBJ2-3; 9 nucleotides match TRBD1. CDR3 length: 16 amino acids. V dropped 0 bases and J dropped 6; count of bases not matched to a gene: 7. The germline gives CDR1 SGHDN, CDR2 FVKESK. The CDR3 DNA reads as TGTGCCAGCAGCCAAGAAGCAGACAGGGGGTCGGATACGCAGTATTTT. It yields the protein CASSQEADRGSDTQYF.

The V gene is TRBV7-8, the J gene TRBJ2-5, with D possibly matching TRBD1 (7 bases). The CDR3 totals 17 residues. The germline gives CDR1 SGHVS, CDR2 FQNEAQ. V dropped 5 bases and J dropped 1 base, with 20 bases sitting between them. As DNA, the CDR3 is TGTGCCAGCAGCGAGAGCGCGGGGACAGACTTCCAAGAGACCCAGTACTTC. Amino acid sequence: CASSESAGTDFQETQYF. Variable domain in full (rest from reference TRBV7-8 and TRBJ2-5): GAGVSQSPRYKVAKRGQDVALRCDPISGHVSLFWYQQALGQGPEFLTYFQNEAQLDKSGLPSDRFFAERPEGSVSTLKIQRTQQEDSAVYLCASSESAGTDFQETQYFGPGTRLLVL.

The V call is TRBV10-3, the J call TRBJ2-7; no clear D gene. Germline V CDR1 and CDR2: ENHRY, SYGVKD. The CDR3 is made up of 16 amino acids. V lost 3 bases, J lost 0 bases, and 15 bases lay in between. The CDR3 spells CAISDPSGSNSYEQYF. The CDR3 DNA follows: TGTGCCATCAGTGATCCGTCCGGCAGTAACTCCTACGAGCAGTACTTC.

A remark on this clone: The junction does not match germline at one end; this may be a read error. This chain uses TRBV7-2 with TRBJ2-5, with 7 nucleotides matching TRBD2. Germline values: CDR1 SGHTA, CDR2 FQGNSA. The CDR3 has 11 amino acids. CDR3 nucleotides: TGTGCCACCAGCGGGACCGAGACCCAGTACTTC. This sequence encodes CATSGTETQYF.

J is TRBJ2-1 and V is TRBV19; 9 positions match TRBD2. CDR1 and CDR2 (germline): LNHDA, SQIVND (reference sequence). V lost 5 bases to trimming and J lost 5 bases; unmatched junction nucleotides: 13. The CDR3 has 17 amino acids. The CDR3 region has the DNA TGTGCCAGTAGTTGGGCGGGAGGGCCGCCGTTTGACAATGAGCAGTTCTTC. Translation: CASSWAGGPPFDNEQFF.

This chain links TRBV10-3 with TRBJ2-7; D may be TRBD1 or TRBD2 (5 bases each). CDR3 length equals 15 residues. The germline CDR1 and CDR2 sequences are ENHRY and SYGVKD. V lost 4 bases, J lost 4 bases, and 17 bases lay in between. The CDR3 loop is CAISVRDPDDYEQYF. In DNA, the CDR3 is TGTGCCATCAGTGTCCGGGACCCTGACGATTACGAGCAGTACTTC.

This chain joins TRBV28 and TRBJ1-1, with D perhaps TRBD1 (5 bases). The CDR3 is made up of 14 amino acids. The V end was cut by 6 bases, the J end by 6 bases, with 17 bases between. The germline V gene encodes CDR1 MDHEN and CDR2 SYDVKM. The CDR3 DNA is TGTGCCAGCAGCTCCGGGACTCCGATTGCTGAAGCTTTCTTT. This translates into CASSSGTPIAEAFF.

The V gene is TRBV2, the J gene TRBJ1-1; 7 nucleotides agree with TRBD1. Per the germline V gene, CDR1 is SNHLY and CDR2 is FYNNEI. J gave up 0 bases and V 3 bases, and 4 bases lay outside the gene matches. The CDR3 covers 15 residues. DNA of the CDR3: TGTGCCAGCAGTGAGGAGGGGGCATTGAACACTGAAGCTTTCTTT. Residues: CASSEEGALNTEAFF.

This clone occurred a few times. The V gene is TRBV19, the J gene TRBJ2-1; 10 bases are shared with TRBD2. This CDR3 spans 16 amino acids. Germline CDR1 and CDR2: LNHDA and SQIVND (reference sequence). The ends lost 2 bases at V and 10 bases at J; junction bases unmatched: 11. The DNA of the CDR3 is TGTGCCAGTAGTATATATGGTCCTAGCGGGAGTTTCGAGCAGTTCTTC. Protein: CASSIYGPSGSFEQFF.

The chain joins TRBV10-3 to TRBJ2-3; D remains ambiguous. The germline V and J ends were trimmed by 10 bases and 0 bases, with 14 bases remaining between them. This CDR3 contains 14 residues. Germline V gene sequence: CDR1 ENHRY, CDR2 SYGVKD. The CDR3 DNA follows: TGTGCCACAGCCGGACGGTCGAGCACAGATACGCAGTATTTT. Amino acids: CATAGRSSTDTQYF.

The chain links TRBV6-1 to TRBJ2-1; D is ambiguous. Trimming shortened V by 7 bases and J by 10 bases, and 11 bases separated the two germline ends. Germline CDR1 MNHNS, CDR2 SASEGT. This CDR3 is built from 11 residues. The CDR3 region is CASTPAREQFF. The CDR3 nucleotides read TGTGCCAGCACCCCAGCTAGAGAGCAGTTCTTC.